The 15 T cell receptor beta chains reported below all come from one sample, sequenced in a study of vaccination effects on CD4 cells after COVID-19. No cognate antigen is known for these TCRs. Some clones are missing from TCRdb's copy, which holds only in-frame ones; the method was immunoSEQ multiplex PCR. The repertoire has some 69,000 clones, roughly four fifths of them found once; the top ten carry roughly 2%. The culture ran for approximately 9 days before CD4+ T cells were isolated. Each participant was administered two doses of either the BNT162b2 or the mRNA-1273 vaccine. This specimen consisted of CD4+ T cells from PBMCs cultured without peptide, obtained after COVID-19 vaccination. These receptors were obtained from a human donor who received a COVID-19 vaccine.

CDR3 region: CASHSFRDRRNEKLFF. DNA of the CDR3: TGTGCAAGTCACTCCTTCCGGGACAGGAGAAATGAAAAACTGTTTTTT. The chain employs TRBV12-2 and TRBJ1-4; the table's D call of TRBD1 was not tested on the DNA. TRBV12-2 is annotated as a pseudogene. The CDR3 loop spans 16 amino acids.

The chain carries TRBV4-1 and TRBJ2-3, with TRBD2 as a possible D gene (6 bases). Germline V gives CDR1 MGHRA, CDR2 YSYEKL. V shed 4 bases and J shed 3 bases, with 23 bases lying between them. CDR3 size: 18 residues. CDR3 in amino acids: CASSRTSGPPQRTDTQYF. CDR3 sequence (DNA): TGCGCCAGCAGCCGAACAAGCGGGCCCCCCCAGCGGACAGATACGCAGTATTTT.

This clone has only one observation. The chain links TRBV2 to TRBJ2-7, with TRBD2 matching 9 bases. J was trimmed by 2 bases and V by 1 base; bases with no gene match: 6. Germline CDR1 and CDR2: SNHLY and FYNNEI. The CDR3 covers 16 residues. CDR3 nucleotide sequence: TGTGCCAGCAGTGAAGGAGAGCGGGGGGCGACCTACGAGCAGTACGTC. This encodes CASSEGERGATYEQYV.

J is TRBJ2-4 and V is TRBV5-6, with 9 bases fitting TRBD2. The V gene's germline CDR1 is SGHDT and CDR2 YYEEEE. V shed 2 bases, J shed 7 bases, and the junction held 7 bases outside the gene matches. The CDR3 is made up of 15 amino acids. The CDR3 DNA reads TGTGCCAGCAGCTTCGGTCTAGCGGGGAAGAACATTCAGTACTTC. Its protein is CASSFGLAGKNIQYF.

The V call is TRBV21-1, the J call TRBJ1-1. TRBV21-1 is a pseudogene. CDR3 size: 14 residues. DNA of the CDR3: TGTGCCAGCAGCAAAGTAGGGAGGAACACTGAAGCTTTCTTT. This sequence encodes CASSKVGRNTEAFF.

This clone appeared a single time. The chain couples TRBV5-1 to TRBJ2-5; 8 bases agree with TRBD2. This CDR3 is 15 amino acids long. The germline V gene has CDR1 SGHRS and CDR2 YFSETQ. The V segment lost 4 bases and the J segment 2 bases; nucleotides outside the gene matches: 7. Here the CDR3 reads CASSHGAGAQETQYF. The CDR3 region has the DNA TGCGCCAGCAGCCACGGAGCGGGGGCTCAAGAGACCCAGTACTTC.

V and J are TRBV6-5 and TRBJ2-2, with TRBD1 as a possible D gene (6 bases). The CDR3 covers 16 residues. The germline V gene encodes CDR1 MNHEY and CDR2 SVGAGI. V lost 0 bases, J lost 0 bases, and 8 bases lay in between. CDR3 bases: TGTGCCAGCAGTTACTCCAGACAGGCGAACACCGGGGAGCTGTTTTTT. This translates into CASSYSRQANTGELFF.

This clone was recorded once. The chain is built from TRBV25-1 and TRBJ2-5, with 9 bases that match TRBD1. Per the germline V gene, CDR1 is MGHDK and CDR2 is SYGVNS. This CDR3 has 14 amino acids. V gave up 2 bases and J gave up 3 bases; unmatched junction bases: 1. The CDR3: CASSERTGEETQYF. The CDR3 DNA reads TGTGCCAGCAGTGAAAGGACAGGGGAAGAGACCCAGTACTTC.

The chain is built from TRBV6-2 or TRBV6-3 and TRBJ1-1, with D maybe TRBD1 (6 bases). V shed 5 bases and J shed 1 base, with 11 bases lying between them. The CDR3 covers 14 residues. Germline-derived CDR1 and CDR2 are MNHEY and SVGEGT. The CDR3: CASSEGVTNTEAFF. CDR3 DNA sequence: TGTGCCAGCAGTGAGGGGGTTACGAACACTGAAGCTTTCTTT.

The chain links TRBV24-1 to TRBJ2-3; 8 bases agree with TRBD1. Germline loops: CDR1 KGHDR, CDR2 SFDVKD. V gave up 4 bases and J gave up 1 base; unmatched junction bases: 6. The CDR3 has 16 amino acids. The CDR3 loop reads CATSEMGQDGTDTQYF. The CDR3 DNA sequence: TGTGCCACCAGTGAGATGGGACAGGATGGCACAGATACGCAGTATTTT.

V gene TRBV9 combines with J gene TRBJ2-2; the D is unclear. Per germline, CDR1 SGDLS and CDR2 YYNGEE. This CDR3 has 17 amino acids. The germline V and J ends were trimmed by 2 bases and 1 base, with 15 bases remaining between them. The CDR3 coding sequence is TGTGCCAGCAGCGTCTTACCCAGTAGAAGGAACACCGGGGAGCTGTTTTTT. Protein sequence: CASSVLPSRRNTGELFF.

The chain couples TRBV19 to TRBJ2-3; 8 nucleotides line up with TRBD2. Germline values: CDR1 LNHDA, CDR2 SQIVND (reference sequence). The CDR3 extends over 16 amino acids. Losses at the gene ends were 8 bases for V and 4 bases for J; bases not matched to a gene: 14. CDR3 protein: CASRPERGRPADTQYF. The CDR3 DNA reads TGTGCCAGTCGCCCAGAGCGGGGGCGTCCTGCAGATACGCAGTATTTT.

The chain combines TRBV7-8 with TRBJ2-7; no reliable D call. The CDR3 loop spans 13 amino acids. The germline V and J ends were trimmed by 1 base and 0 bases, with 4 bases remaining between them. The V gene's germline CDR1 is SGHVS and CDR2 FQNEAQ. Here the CDR3 reads CASSLGRSYEQYV. The CDR3 DNA reads TGTGCCAGCAGCTTAGGACGCTCCTACGAGCAGTACGTC.

This clone has more than one count but fewer than ten. The chain joins TRBV9 to TRBJ2-5, with unresolved D. Germline assignment: CDR1 SGDLS and CDR2 YYNGEE. The CDR3 is 16 amino acids. Trimming stripped 4 bases from V and 4 bases from J, with 20 bases between. The CDR3 nucleotides read TGTGCCAGCAGCCCGTCCCAGTTTCGGATCCCAGAGACCCAGTACTTC. This codes for CASSPSQFRIPETQYF.

The chain carries TRBV11-2 and TRBJ2-5; 8 nucleotides line up with TRBD1. V gave up 8 bases and J gave up 5 bases; unmatched junction bases: 13. The CDR3 totals 15 residues. The germline V gene has CDR1 SGHAT and CDR2 FQNNGV. CDR3 bases: TGTGCCAGCGACCGATTAGGACAGGGAGTCGAGACCCAGTACTTC. Protein product: CASDRLGQGVETQYF.